This T cell receptor beta chain stems from a study of T cell responses to AZD1222 COVID-19 vaccine. The germline V gene encodes CDR1 MNHEY and CDR2 SMNVEV (reference sequence). The CDR3 extends over 16 amino acids. Unmatched junction bases numbered 2, after V lost 0 bases and J lost 4 bases. This clone was recorded once. The protocol was immunoSEQ multiplex PCR, while the TCRdb copy is restricted to in-frame clones and leaves out a portion. The table lists about 120,000 clones, roughly 86% of them singletons, with about 2.9% in the top ten. The chain links TRBV27 to TRBJ2-7; 14 positions agree with TRBD2. This sequence originates from an adult who received the AZD1222 COVID-19 vaccine. The sequencing used peripheral blood, collected 28 days after the second AZD1222 dose. DNA of the CDR3: TGTGCCAGCAGTTTATCGGGGACTAGCGGGGGTTACGAGCAGTACTTC. Translating gives CASSLSGTSGGYEQYF.